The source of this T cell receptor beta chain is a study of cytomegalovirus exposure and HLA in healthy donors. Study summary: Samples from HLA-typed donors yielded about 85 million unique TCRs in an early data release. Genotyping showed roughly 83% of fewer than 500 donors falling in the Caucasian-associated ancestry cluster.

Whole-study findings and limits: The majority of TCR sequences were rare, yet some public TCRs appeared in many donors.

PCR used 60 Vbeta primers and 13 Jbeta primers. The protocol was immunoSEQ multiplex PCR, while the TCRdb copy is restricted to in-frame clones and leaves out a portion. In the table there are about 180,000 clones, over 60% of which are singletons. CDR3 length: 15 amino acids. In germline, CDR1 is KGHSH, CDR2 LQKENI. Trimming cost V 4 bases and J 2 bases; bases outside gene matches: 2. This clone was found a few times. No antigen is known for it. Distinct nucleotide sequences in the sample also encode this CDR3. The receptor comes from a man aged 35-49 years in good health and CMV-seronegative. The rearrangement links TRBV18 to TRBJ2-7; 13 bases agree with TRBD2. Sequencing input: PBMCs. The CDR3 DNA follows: TGTGCCAGCTCACGGGGACTAGCGGGGCCCTACGAGCAGTACTTC. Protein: CASSRGLAGPYEQYF. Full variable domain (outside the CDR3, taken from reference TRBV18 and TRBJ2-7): NAGVMQNPRHLVRRRGQEARLRCSPMKGHSHVYWYRQLPEEGLKFMVYLQKENIIDESGMPKERFSAEFPKEGPSILRIQQVVRGDSAAYFCASSRGLAGPYEQYFGPGTRLTVT.